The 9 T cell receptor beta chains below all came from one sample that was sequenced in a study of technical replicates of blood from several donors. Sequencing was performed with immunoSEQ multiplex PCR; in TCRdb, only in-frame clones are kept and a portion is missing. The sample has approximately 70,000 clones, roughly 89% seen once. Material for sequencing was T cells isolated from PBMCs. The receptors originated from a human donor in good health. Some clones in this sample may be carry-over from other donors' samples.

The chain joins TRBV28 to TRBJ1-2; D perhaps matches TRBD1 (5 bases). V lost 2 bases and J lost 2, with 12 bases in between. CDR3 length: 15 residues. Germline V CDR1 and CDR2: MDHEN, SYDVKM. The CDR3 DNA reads TGTGCCAGCAGTTTAGGGAGGGGAAGCAACTATGGCTACACCTTC. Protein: CASSLGRGSNYGYTF.

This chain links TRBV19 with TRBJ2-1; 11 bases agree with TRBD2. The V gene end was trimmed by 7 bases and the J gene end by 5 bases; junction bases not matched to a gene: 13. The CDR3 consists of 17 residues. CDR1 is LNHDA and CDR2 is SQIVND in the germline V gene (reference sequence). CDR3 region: CASIGSSGRLLHNEQFF. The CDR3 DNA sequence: TGTGCCAGTATTGGGTCTAGCGGGAGGCTGTTACACAATGAGCAGTTCTTC.

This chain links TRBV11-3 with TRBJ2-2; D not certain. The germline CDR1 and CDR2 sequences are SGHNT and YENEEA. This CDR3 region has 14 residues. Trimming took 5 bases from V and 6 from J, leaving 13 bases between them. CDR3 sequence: CASSPPRRAGELFF. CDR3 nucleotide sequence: TGTGCCAGCAGCCCACCCCGCCGGGCCGGGGAGCTGTTTTTT.

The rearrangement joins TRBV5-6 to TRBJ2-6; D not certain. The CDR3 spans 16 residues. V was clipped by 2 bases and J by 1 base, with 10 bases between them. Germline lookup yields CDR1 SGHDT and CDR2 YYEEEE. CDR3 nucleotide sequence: TGTGCCAGCAGCTTAGAACAGAGTTCTGGGGCCAACGTCCTGACTTTC. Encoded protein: CASSLEQSSGANVLTF.

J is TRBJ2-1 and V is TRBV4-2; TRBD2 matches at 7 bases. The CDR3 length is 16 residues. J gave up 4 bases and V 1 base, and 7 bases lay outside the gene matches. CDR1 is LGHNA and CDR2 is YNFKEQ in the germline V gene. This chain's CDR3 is CASSQGFSGYYNEQFF. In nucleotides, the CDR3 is TGTGCCAGCAGCCAAGGCTTTAGCGGGTATTACAATGAGCAGTTCTTC.

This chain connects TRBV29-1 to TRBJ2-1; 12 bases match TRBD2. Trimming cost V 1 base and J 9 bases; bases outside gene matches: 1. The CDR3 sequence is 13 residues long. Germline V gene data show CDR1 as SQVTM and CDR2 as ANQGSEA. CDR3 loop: CSVEGTSGTEQFF. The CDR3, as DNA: TGCAGCGTTGAAGGGACTAGCGGGACTGAGCAGTTCTTC.

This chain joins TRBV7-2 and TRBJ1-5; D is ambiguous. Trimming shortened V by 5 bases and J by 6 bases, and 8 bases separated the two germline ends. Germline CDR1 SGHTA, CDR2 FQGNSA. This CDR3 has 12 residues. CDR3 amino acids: CASSHSGQPQHF. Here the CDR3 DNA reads TGTGCCAGCAGCCACAGTGGTCAGCCCCAGCATTTT.

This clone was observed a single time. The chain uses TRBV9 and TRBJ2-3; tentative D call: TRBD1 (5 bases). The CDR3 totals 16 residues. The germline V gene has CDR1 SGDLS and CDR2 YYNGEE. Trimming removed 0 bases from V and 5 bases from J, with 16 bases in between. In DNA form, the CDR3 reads TGTGCCAGCAGCGTAGTTAGTGGGGCCCTGGGAGATACGCAGTATTTT. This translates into CASSVVSGALGDTQYF.

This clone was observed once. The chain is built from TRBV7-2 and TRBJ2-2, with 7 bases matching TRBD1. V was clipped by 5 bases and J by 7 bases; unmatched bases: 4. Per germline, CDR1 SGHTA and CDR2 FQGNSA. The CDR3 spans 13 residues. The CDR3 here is CASSPTGNGELFF. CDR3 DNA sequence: TGTGCCAGCAGCCCGACAGGGAACGGGGAGCTGTTTTTT.